These 21 T cell receptor beta chains share one sample of origin, sequenced in a study of T cell changes during pregnancy in multiple sclerosis. Assay: immunoSEQ multiplex PCR; the TCRdb copy retains only in-frame clones and omits some. This sample carries tens of thousands of clones, about nine tenths of them seen once, and the ten largest clones take 1% to 1.5%. The source material was peripheral blood, sampled after pregnancy. The receptors derive from a female donor in good health, enrolled as a control in a pregnancy study.

A few counts support this clone. The chain has TRBV11-3 and TRBJ2-1; D may be TRBD1 (5 bases). Between the trimmed V and J ends, which lost 5 bases and 7 bases, there was a span of 15 bases. Germline loops: CDR1 SGHNT, CDR2 YENEEA. The CDR3 length is 14 residues. CDR3 in DNA: TGTGCCAGCAGCCCTAAGCAGGGTTTGAATGAGCAGTTCTTC. Translated, it gives CASSPKQGLNEQFF.

This clone was seen once. The chain employs TRBV28 and TRBJ1-4; 8 bases fit TRBD1. Germline V gives CDR1 MDHEN, CDR2 SYDVKM. Trimming cost V 6 bases and J 8 bases; bases outside gene matches: 5. CDR3 length: 13 residues. In DNA form, the CDR3 reads TGTGCCAGCAGGACAGGGGCGCGGGAAAAACTGTTTTTT. Residues: CASRTGAREKLFF.

In nucleotides, the CDR3 is TGTGCCAGCAGTGAAGTAGGGGCTAGCGGGGGGGCCTTAAGTGAGCAGTTCTTC. This gives the protein CASSEVGASGGALSEQFF. The V call is TRBV25-1, the J call TRBJ2-1, with 12 bases matching TRBD2. The V segment lost 2 bases and the J segment 9 bases; nucleotides outside the gene matches: 14. Germline values: CDR1 MGHDK, CDR2 SYGVNS. The CDR3 has 18 residues.

The chain employs TRBV29-1 and TRBJ1-2; the D is unclear. This CDR3 spans 13 amino acids. V dropped 0 bases and J dropped 7 bases, with 12 bases sitting between them. In germline, CDR1 is SQVTM, CDR2 ANQGSEA. CDR3 nucleotide sequence: TGCAGCGTTGAAGATCTGGAGGCTCGTGGCTACACCTTC. This encodes CSVEDLEARGYTF.

J is TRBJ2-2 and V is TRBV16, with 7 bases matching TRBD2. This CDR3 is 17 amino acids long. Germline lookup yields CDR1 KGHSY and CDR2 FQNENV. The V segment lost 0 bases and the J segment 4 bases; nucleotides outside the gene matches: 8. The DNA for the CDR3 is TGTGCCAGCAGCCAATCGAAGGCTAGCGGTCTCACCGGGGAGCTGTTTTTT. It codes for CASSQSKASGLTGELFF.

The genes are TRBV29-1 and TRBJ2-3; 14 nucleotides agree with TRBD2. The germline V gene has CDR1 SQVTM and CDR2 ANQGSEA. Unmatched junction bases numbered 2, after V lost 7 bases and J lost 2 bases. This CDR3 has 14 residues. CDR3 nucleotides: TGCAGCGAGGGACTAGCGGGAGACACAGATACGCAGTATTTT. It translates to CSEGLAGDTDTQYF.

The V call is TRBV4-1, the J call TRBJ1-4, with 8 bases identical to TRBD1. The V gene's germline CDR1 is MGHRA and CDR2 YSYEKL. J lost 8 bases, V lost 3 bases, and 8 bases had no gene match. The CDR3 spans 15 residues. The chain's CDR3 is CASSQVDRGREKLFF. For the CDR3, the DNA is TGCGCCAGCAGCCAGGTCGACAGGGGCCGGGAAAAACTGTTTTTT.

This chain connects TRBV5-1 to TRBJ2-2; the D gene is possibly TRBD1 (6 bases). There are 14 residues in the CDR3. Germline CDR1 is SGHRS and CDR2 is YFSETQ. V was shortened by 5 bases and J by 4 bases, with 12 bases between the two germline ends. The CDR3 coding sequence is TGCGCCAGCAGGGCAGGGGATCGCACCGGGGAGCTGTTTTTT. Translating gives CASRAGDRTGELFF.

This sequence joins TRBV18 and TRBJ2-5, with TRBD2 identical over 11 bases. This CDR3 contains 14 residues. V dropped 2 bases and J dropped 4; count of bases not matched to a gene: 0. CDR1 and CDR2 (germline): KGHSH, LQKENI. CDR3 sequence reads: CASSPGLAGETQYF. Here the CDR3 DNA reads TGTGCCAGCTCACCAGGACTAGCGGGAGAGACCCAGTACTTC.

The V call is TRBV5-1, the J call TRBJ2-1; D is possibly TRBD1 (6 bases). V lost 4 bases to trimming and J lost 8 bases, with 13 bases between them. Germline values: CDR1 SGHRS, CDR2 YFSETQ. The length of the CDR3 is 13 residues. The CDR3 DNA is TGCGCCAGCAGCCTCCAGGGGACGGATGAGCAGTTCTTC. It translates to CASSLQGTDEQFF. Combining the CDR3 with reference TRBV5-1 and TRBJ2-1 gives the whole variable domain KAGVTQTPRYLIKTRGQQVTLSCSPISGHRSVSWYQQTPGQGLQFLFEYFSETQRNKGNFPGRFSGRQFSNSRSEMNVSTLELGDSALYLCASSLQGTDEQFFGPGTRLTVL.

This clone was seen more than once but under ten times. Other DNA sequences within the sample encode an identical CDR3. V is TRBV5-6 and J is TRBJ2-7, with 8 nucleotides matching TRBD1. The ends lost 0 bases at V and 4 bases at J; junction bases unmatched: 3. The CDR3 spans 14 residues. Germline loops: CDR1 SGHDT, CDR2 YYEEEE. The CDR3 DNA sequence: TGTGCCAGCAGCTTGGTTCAGGGGGCTTACGAGCAGTACTTC. Protein sequence: CASSLVQGAYEQYF.

The chain is built from TRBV7-2 and TRBJ1-5; no reliable D call. The CDR3 totals 14 residues. V dropped 1 base and J dropped 4 bases, with 8 bases sitting between them. CDR1 is SGHTA, CDR2 FQGNSA, per germline. CDR3 sequence reads: CASSLGLWNQPQHF. The CDR3 DNA reads as TGTGCCAGCAGCTTAGGACTCTGGAATCAGCCCCAGCATTTT.

This chain's CDR3 is CASSLDPHQPQHF. CDR3 DNA: TGTGCCAGCAGCTTAGATCCTCATCAGCCCCAGCATTTT. The chain is built from TRBV11-2 and TRBJ1-5; D uncertain. This CDR3 is 13 amino acids long. Germline V gene sequence: CDR1 SGHAT, CDR2 FQNNGV. The V gene lost 0 bases and the J gene lost 5 bases, with 5 bases spanning the gap. Full variable domain (remainder filled in from reference TRBV11-2 and TRBJ1-5): EAGVAQSPRYKIIEKRQSVAFWCNPISGHATLYWYQQILGQGPKLLIQFQNNGVVDDSQLPKDRFSAERLKGVDSTLKIQPAKLEDSAVYLCASSLDPHQPQHFGDGTRLSIL.

The chain joins TRBV29-1 to TRBJ2-1, with D uncertain. CDR1 is SQVTM and CDR2 is ANQGSEA in the germline V gene. V dropped 4 bases and J dropped 4 bases, with 11 bases sitting between them. The CDR3 has 13 residues. The CDR3 nucleotides read TGCAGCGTTGCGTCGACGGAGTACAATGAGCAGTTCTTC. This codes for CSVASTEYNEQFF.

The rearrangement uses TRBV30 and TRBJ2-1; D ambiguous. CDR3 size: 13 residues. CDR1 GTSNPN and CDR2 SVGIG come from the germline V gene (reference sequence). V was clipped by 3 bases and J by 5 bases, with 11 bases between them. CDR3 nucleotide sequence: TGTGCCTGGAGATTCATGGGCAACAATGAGCAGTTCTTC. Encoded protein: CAWRFMGNNEQFF.

The chain couples TRBV27 to TRBJ2-1; 7 nucleotides match TRBD1. Unmatched junction bases numbered 11, after V lost 6 bases and J lost 6 bases. Germline values: CDR1 MNHEY, CDR2 SMNVEV (reference sequence). This CDR3 is built from 15 residues. CDR3 protein: CASRIAGTARNEQFF. The CDR3 DNA sequence: TGTGCCAGCAGAATTGCCGGGACAGCCCGCAATGAGCAGTTCTTC.

The rearrangement uses TRBV6-1 and TRBJ2-7; D possibly corresponds to TRBD1 (5 bases). The CDR3 totals 17 residues. CDR1 is MNHNS and CDR2 is SASEGT in the germline V gene. Trimming removed 0 bases at V and 2 bases at J, with 17 bases between. CDR3 in amino acids: CASSEALLDSYPYEQYF. The CDR3 DNA sequence: TGTGCCAGCAGTGAAGCGCTTCTAGACAGCTACCCCTACGAGCAGTACTTC.

This rearrangement joins TRBV7-8 to TRBJ2-7; TRBD2 matches at 9 bases. After removal of 5 bases from V and 0 bases from J, the junction contained 11 bases not matched to a gene. Germline values: CDR1 SGHVS, CDR2 FQNEAQ. This CDR3 is built from 17 residues. Here the CDR3 reads CASSQGVAGAPSYEQYF. As DNA, the CDR3 is TGTGCCAGCAGCCAGGGGGTAGCGGGGGCTCCCTCCTACGAGCAGTACTTC.

This clone was seen only once. J is TRBJ2-7 and V is TRBV6-5; D is possibly TRBD2 (5 bases). In germline, CDR1 is MNHEY, CDR2 SVGAGI. Trimming shortened V by 6 bases and J by 5 bases, and 11 bases separated the two germline ends. The CDR3 consists of 12 residues. The CDR3 spells CASSRTGHEQYF. The CDR3 DNA sequence: TGTGCCAGCAGCCGGACTGGCCACGAGCAGTACTTC.

This rearrangement joins TRBV27 to TRBJ2-3, with 14 bases aligning to TRBD2. This CDR3 has 19 residues. Trimming removed 1 base from V and 7 bases from J; junction bases left unmatched: 13. CDR1 is MNHEY and CDR2 is SMNVEV in the germline V gene (reference sequence). CDR3 sequence: CASSLFTTLGTSGRNTQYF. CDR3 DNA sequence: TGTGCCAGCAGTTTATTCACAACCCTCGGGACTAGCGGGAGAAATACGCAGTATTTT.

V is TRBV10-3 and J is TRBJ2-7, with D maybe TRBD1 (7 bases). The germline CDR1 and CDR2 sequences are ENHRY and SYGVKD. Trimming took off 3 bases at V and 2 bases at J, with 17 bases between the two ends. The CDR3 covers 16 residues. The CDR3 is CAISEYDREAPYEQYF. In DNA form, the CDR3 reads TGTGCCATCAGTGAATACGACAGGGAGGCCCCCTACGAGCAGTACTTC.